The 20 T cell receptor beta chains in this list originate from one sample, sequenced in a study of Ad26.COV2.S vaccination and SARS-CoV-2 variants (dated by TCRdb to the early 2020s). The time point label, as the study defines it: individuals recovered from natural SARS-CoV-2 infection. The library relied on the immunoSEQ multiplex PCR assay. The clones in this table, taken by TCRdb from immuneACCESS, are in-frame only. Not every clone is retained; where verified, under half of the shortfall comes from an unresolved V gene, and the cause of the rest is unknown. The sample table contains about 180,000 clones; only one count was recorded for around 88% of them. The ten biggest clones cover 5% to 7% of the sample. The specimen was peripheral blood, collected after recovery from COVID-19. The receptors were sampled from a human donor who had recovered from COVID-19.

The chain is built from TRBV5-5 and TRBJ1-1; D remains unclear. Per the germline V gene, CDR1 is SGHKS and CDR2 is YYEKEE (reference sequence). This CDR3 is 14 amino acids long. Trimming left V 0 bases short and J 7 bases short, with 13 bases between. CDR3 nucleotides: TGTGCCAGCAGCTTGGGCGTCCCTACAAATGAAGCTTTCTTT. It specifies CASSLGVPTNEAFF.

This chain joins TRBV29-1 and TRBJ2-7, with 10 bases aligning to TRBD2. CDR1 SQVTM and CDR2 ANQGSEA come from the germline V gene. The J segment lost 5 bases and the V segment lost 5 bases, leaving 6 bases of the junction unmatched. This CDR3 has 13 residues. CDR3: CSVSAGGPNEQYF. DNA of the CDR3: TGCAGCGTTTCAGCGGGAGGGCCGAACGAGCAGTACTTC.

A single count supports this clone. This chain uses TRBV4-2 with TRBJ1-2; no reliable D call. CDR3 length: 14 residues. Germline V gene sequence: CDR1 LGHNA, CDR2 YNFKEQ. Trimming took 0 bases from V and 8 from J, leaving 13 bases between them. The CDR3 region has the DNA TGTGCCAGCAGCCAAGATAGGAGGGATTTAGGCTACACCTTC. Protein product: CASSQDRRDLGYTF.

The rearrangement links TRBV4-1 to TRBJ1-3, with D maybe TRBD1 (5 bases). The CDR3 is 16 residues long. The germline V gene has CDR1 MGHRA and CDR2 YSYEKL. The V and J ends lost 0 bases and 0 bases respectively, with 9 bases between them. This CDR3 is CASSQETAYSGNTIYF. The CDR3 DNA is TGCGCCAGCAGCCAAGAGACAGCCTACTCTGGAAACACCATATATTTT.

The chain joins TRBV28 to TRBJ2-2, with 7 bases lining up with TRBD2. The CDR3 is 15 residues long. V shed 3 bases, J shed 2 bases, and the junction held 3 bases outside the gene matches. The germline gives CDR1 MDHEN, CDR2 SYDVKM. The CDR3 DNA sequence: TGTGCCAGCAGTTTTGGGGGGGTTAACACCGGGGAGCTGTTTTTT. Protein sequence: CASSFGGVNTGELFF.

This clone was seen only once. The chain uses TRBV2 and TRBJ2-7; TRBD1 matches 9 bases. V shed 8 bases, J shed 3 bases, and the junction held 14 bases outside the gene matches. The CDR3 spans 16 residues. Looked up from germline, CDR1 is SNHLY and CDR2 is FYNNEI. In DNA form, the CDR3 reads TGTGCCAGCGCCGGGCTCCACCGACAGGGGGTCTACGAGCAGTACTTC. It encodes CASAGLHRQGVYEQYF.

The V gene is TRBV5-5, the J gene TRBJ2-1; perhaps TRBD2 as D (5 bases). Germline V gene lookup returns CDR1 SGHKS and CDR2 YYEKEE (reference sequence). This CDR3 is built from 16 residues. Trimming left V 4 bases short and J 0 bases short, with 14 bases between. DNA of the CDR3: TGTGCCAGCAGCCGATCGCTAGGGAGCTCCTACAATGAGCAGTTCTTC. Translated: CASSRSLGSSYNEQFF.

V and J are TRBV25-1 and TRBJ1-2; no reliable D call. The V end lost 3 bases, the J end lost 7 bases, and 9 bases lay between the germline ends. CDR3 length: 12 amino acids. Germline V CDR1 and CDR2: MGHDK, SYGVNS. The CDR3: CASSESPGGYTF. CDR3 in DNA: TGTGCCAGCAGTGAGTCTCCAGGTGGCTACACCTTC.

The chain has TRBV6-6 and TRBJ1-2, with 9 bases that match TRBD1. CDR3 size: 12 residues. V trimming: 4 bases; J trimming: 7 bases; junction bases outside the gene matches: 1. Germline V gene lookup returns CDR1 MNHNY and CDR2 SVGAGI (reference sequence). In nucleotides, the CDR3 is TGTGCCAGCAGTTGGACAGGGGTTGGCTACACCTTC. Residues: CASSWTGVGYTF.

This chain connects TRBV3-1 (or the pseudogene TRBV3-2) to TRBJ2-5; D may match TRBD1 or TRBD2 (6 bases each). The CDR3 contains 15 residues. Trimming left V 7 bases short and J 5 bases short, with 20 bases between. Germline assignment: CDR1 LGHDT and CDR2 YNNKEL (reference sequence). CDR3 sequence: CASNAGGTFRETQYF. CDR3 sequence (DNA): TGTGCCAGCAACGCGGGCGGGACATTTAGGGAGACCCAGTACTTC.

V gene TRBV7-8 combines with J gene TRBJ1-5; D is ambiguous. The CDR3 contains 13 residues. CDR1 and CDR2 from the germline V gene are SGHVS and FQNEAQ. Deletions cut 2 bases from V and 1 base from J, with 3 bases between. The CDR3 loop is CASSLLSNQPQHF. The CDR3 DNA follows: TGTGCCAGCAGCTTACTAAGCAATCAGCCCCAGCATTTT. Complete variable domain (other parts from reference TRBV7-8 and TRBJ1-5): GAGVSQSPRYKVAKRGQDVALRCDPISGHVSLFWYQQALGQGPEFLTYFQNEAQLDKSGLPSDRFFAERPEGSVSTLKIQRTQQEDSAVYLCASSLLSNQPQHFGDGTRLSIL.

The chain couples TRBV3-1 (or the pseudogene TRBV3-2) to TRBJ2-5; the match to TRBD1 covers 8 bases. The CDR3 covers 18 residues. J was trimmed by 4 bases and V by 0 bases; bases with no gene match: 13. In germline, CDR1 is LGHDT, CDR2 YNNKEL (reference sequence). The CDR3 DNA reads TGTGCCAGCAGCCAAGATTGGTGGAGGGCAGGGGGCTCAGAGACCCAGTACTTC. It codes for CASSQDWWRAGGSETQYF.

The J gene is TRBJ2-5, the V gene TRBV6-5, with D possibly being TRBD2 (5 bases). The CDR3 is 15 amino acids. The V and J ends lost 0 bases and 1 base respectively, with 9 bases between them. CDR1 and CDR2 from the germline V gene are MNHEY and SVGAGI. The CDR3 DNA is TGTGCCAGCAGTTACTCGCGCCGGGGCCAAGAGACCCAGTACTTC. Amino acid sequence: CASSYSRRGQETQYF.

The CDR3 loop is CASSLGAGYSTDTQYF. The CDR3 coding sequence is TGTGCCAGCAGCTTGGGAGCGGGTTATAGCACAGATACGCAGTATTTT. V gene TRBV13 combines with J gene TRBJ2-3, with D possibly being TRBD2 (6 bases). CDR1 and CDR2 from the germline V gene are PRHDT and FYEKMQ (reference sequence). The length of the CDR3 is 16 residues. V lost 3 bases and J lost 0, with 13 bases in between.

The chain is built from TRBV5-6 and TRBJ1-4; 7 bases are shared with TRBD1. The junction had 10 bases not matched to a gene; V was cut back by 3 bases and J by 5 bases. The CDR3 runs 16 residues. CDR1 is SGHDT, CDR2 YYEEEE, per germline. The CDR3 region has the DNA TGTGCCAGCAGCTACTATCGGGACAGCCAGAATGAAAAACTGTTTTTT. It yields the protein CASSYYRDSQNEKLFF. The full variable domain, in which reference TRBV5-6 and TRBJ1-4 provide the parts outside the CDR3, is DAGVTQSPTHLIKTRGQQVTLRCSPKSGHDTVSWYQQALGQGPQFIFQYYEEEERQRGNFPDRFSGHQFPNYSSELNVNALLLGDSALYLCASSYYRDSQNEKLFFGSGTQLSVL.

Of note for this clone: Sequence at one end of the junction differs from germline and may be a read error. This sequence joins TRBV6-7 and TRBJ1-4; 12 bases are shared with TRBD1. TRBV6-7 is recorded as an ORF, its role being uncertain. This CDR3 is 17 amino acids long. The CDR3 protein is CASSGPGQGASNEKLFF. In nucleotides, the CDR3 is TGTGCCAGCAGCGGTCCGGGACAGGGGGCTTCTAACGAAAAACTGTTTTTT.

The genes are TRBV15 and TRBJ1-5, with no clear D. Deletions cut 4 bases from V and 6 bases from J, with 16 bases between. Germline V gene lookup returns CDR1 LNHNV and CDR2 YYDKDF (reference sequence). There are 15 residues in the CDR3. The CDR3 nucleotides are TGTGCCACCAGCAAGGCCCCCGGTCGCCGTCAGCCCCAGCATTTT. Encoded protein: CATSKAPGRRQPQHF. The entire variable domain, with the rest obtained from reference TRBV15 and TRBJ1-5, is as follows: DAMVIQNPRYQVTQFGKPVTLSCSQTLNHNVMYWYQQKSSQAPKLLFHYYDKDFNNEADTPDNFQSRRPNTSFCFLDIRSPGLGDTAMYLCATSKAPGRRQPQHFGDGTRLSIL.

The J gene is TRBJ2-3, the V gene TRBV5-1; no clear D. Between the trimmed V and J ends, which lost 5 bases and 7 bases, there was a span of 11 bases. The CDR3 extends over 12 amino acids. The V gene's germline CDR1 is SGHRS and CDR2 YFSETQ. Here the CDR3 reads CASRYSVNTQYF. The DNA for the CDR3 is TGCGCCAGCAGATATAGTGTTAATACGCAGTATTTT.

This chain connects TRBV12-3 or TRBV12-4 to TRBJ1-2, with no clear D. V was pared by 2 bases and J by 1 base, with 5 bases between. The CDR3 length is 13 residues. CDR3 residues: CASSLFSNYGYTF. DNA of the CDR3: TGTGCCAGCAGTTTATTCAGTAACTATGGCTACACCTTC.

CDR3 loop: CASGEVVYEQYF. The CDR3 region has the DNA TGTGCCAGCGGGGAGGTAGTTTACGAGCAGTACTTC. V usage is TRBV6-5 and J usage is TRBJ2-7; D perhaps matches TRBD2 (6 bases). V lost 8 bases and J 4 bases, leaving 12 bases between the germline ends. The CDR3 has 12 residues. Germline loops: CDR1 MNHEY, CDR2 SVGAGI.